A single sample is the source of the 9 T cell receptor beta chains below, sequenced in a study of T cell responses to AZD1222 COVID-19 vaccine. Repertoires were generated with immunoSEQ multiplex PCR, while TCRdb's copy carries only in-frame clones and drops some. This table has 100,000 to 150,000 clones, over 75% appearing once. Specimen: peripheral blood, collected on day 0 of AZD1222 vaccination. These receptors came from an adult in good health.

The chain employs TRBV9 and TRBJ1-1; D is possibly TRBD1 (5 bases). Trimming removed 2 bases at V and 1 base at J, with 12 bases between. CDR3 size: 15 residues. From germline, CDR1 is SGDLS and CDR2 YYNGEE. Here the CDR3 reads CASSVGGPKNTEAFF. For the CDR3, the DNA is TGTGCCAGCAGCGTGGGGGGACCCAAGAACACTGAAGCTTTCTTT.

This chain uses TRBV18 with TRBJ2-7; 7 nucleotides agree with TRBD1. Trimming removed 6 bases from V and 2 bases from J; junction bases left unmatched: 7. The germline V gene has CDR1 KGHSH and CDR2 LQKENI. CDR3 length: 14 residues. CDR3 nucleotides: TGTGCCAGCTCGCCTAAGGGGGCGACCTACGAGCAGTACTTC. As protein: CASSPKGATYEQYF.

For the CDR3, the DNA is TGCGCCAGCAGCCAGACTAGCGGGAGAGGTTATGAGCAGTTCTTC. It yields the protein CASSQTSGRGYEQFF. This sequence joins TRBV5-1 and TRBJ2-1; 12 bases match TRBD2. The germline V gene has CDR1 SGHRS and CDR2 YFSETQ. There are 15 residues in the CDR3. V dropped 4 bases and J dropped 8; count of bases not matched to a gene: 7. Filled out from reference TRBV5-1 and TRBJ2-1, the complete variable domain reads KAGVTQTPRYLIKTRGQQVTLSCSPISGHRSVSWYQQTPGQGLQFLFEYFSETQRNKGNFPGRFSGRQFSNSRSEMNVSTLELGDSALYLCASSQTSGRGYEQFFGPGTRLTVL.

This clone was seen more than once but under ten times. The chain joins TRBV29-1 to TRBJ1-1; D gene unclear. The CDR3 totals 14 residues. Germline CDR1 and CDR2: SQVTM and ANQGSEA. V shed 3 bases and J shed 2 bases, with 13 bases lying between them. CDR3 amino acids: CSVDRRPENTEAFF. The CDR3 nucleotides read TGCAGCGTTGATAGGCGGCCGGAAAACACTGAAGCTTTCTTT.

The V call is TRBV24-1, the J call TRBJ2-1, with 7 bases aligning to TRBD1. The CDR3 is made up of 14 amino acids. Looked up from germline, CDR1 is KGHDR and CDR2 is SFDVKD. V was pared by 3 bases and J by 10 bases, with 8 bases of the junction left unmatched. The CDR3 region has the DNA TGTGCCACCAGTGATCCGAGACAGGGCCGCGAGCAGTTCTTC. Encoded protein: CATSDPRQGREQFF.

This rearrangement joins TRBV19 to TRBJ2-1; D is uncertain. Between the trimmed V and J ends, which lost 2 bases and 2 bases, there was a span of 1 base. This CDR3 contains 12 residues. The V gene's germline CDR1 is LNHDA and CDR2 SQIVND (reference sequence). The CDR3 here is CASSITYNEQFF. The CDR3 nucleotides read TGTGCCAGTAGTATAACCTACAATGAGCAGTTCTTC.

The chain is built from TRBV7-9 and TRBJ2-3; 7 bases are shared with TRBD1. Germline CDR1 and CDR2: SEHNR and FQNEAQ (reference sequence). The CDR3 is made up of 14 amino acids. Germline trimming cut 8 bases from V and 0 bases from J; bases unmatched to any gene: 5. The CDR3 sequence: CASPRDSSTDTQYF. CDR3 DNA: TGTGCCAGCCCCCGGGACAGTAGCACAGATACGCAGTATTTT.

The V call is TRBV12-3 or TRBV12-4, the J call TRBJ2-1; D remains ambiguous. With 4 bases removed from V and 10 bases from J, the gap between germline ends came to 8 bases. CDR3 length: 11 amino acids. CDR3 nucleotides: TGTGCCAGCAGTTCGTTAGTAGAGCAGTTCTTC. Protein product: CASSSLVEQFF.

The chain combines TRBV19 with TRBJ1-1, with 8 positions matching TRBD1. In germline, CDR1 is LNHDA, CDR2 SQIVND (reference sequence). The CDR3 has 15 residues. Trimming removed 5 bases from V and 5 bases from J; junction bases left unmatched: 10. The CDR3 DNA follows: TGTGCCAGTAGTCCCAGCGACAGGGGTGGGACTGAAGCTTTCTTT. Amino acid sequence: CASSPSDRGGTEAFF.